This T cell receptor beta chain was documented in a study of OX40 agonist ivuxolimab in advanced cancers. Study as a whole: Earlier anti-PD-1, anti-PD-L1 or anti-CTLA-4 therapy was permitted; 30% to 50% had received some.

Method: immunoSEQ multiplex PCR; TCRdb's copy keeps in-frame clones and lacks some. The sample contains about 73,000 clones, about 90% of which appear only once. The CDR3 covers 12 residues. V lost 2 bases and J lost 2, with 4 bases in between. Germline V gene lookup returns CDR1 KGHSH and CDR2 LQKENI. Study results and caveats: What antigens the expanded peripheral T cells recognized was never established.

Concerning this clone: Its antigen remains unidentified.

The gene calls are TRBV18 and TRBJ2-7, with D unresolved. The TCR originated in an adult with an advanced solid tumor such as melanoma, head and neck, liver or kidney cancer. Sequences were derived from CD4+ or CD8+ T cells sorted from blood, sampled in a trial of the OX40 agonist ivuxolimab. The CDR3 spells CASSPSTYEQYF. The CDR3 DNA sequence: TGTGCCAGCTCACCAAGTACCTACGAGCAGTACTTC.